The text below deals with one TCR beta chain. This entry is derived from a study of CD8 T cells in Susac syndrome. Sequencing of TCR beta covered CD8+ and CD4+ T cells obtained from blood. cDNA came from around 0.5 to 1 ug RNA primed by random hexamers. A single record per CDR3 protein comes from TCRdb applying MiXCR to the immunoSEQ multiplex PCR reads. In the table there are 350,000 to 550,000 distinct CDR3 sequences, around 85% of which are singletons. CDR1 MNHEY and CDR2 SMNVEV come from the germline V gene (reference sequence). Trimming removed 7 bases at V and 2 bases at J, with 5 bases between. The CDR3 sequence is 12 residues long.

The source of this sequence is a human donor with multiple sclerosis. The sequenced sample was CD8+ T cells from PBMCs. The chain uses TRBV27 and TRBJ2-2; D is ambiguous. The CDR3 DNA is TGTGCCAGCAACACAAACACCGGGGAGCTGTTTTTT. It codes for CASNTNTGELFF.